This is a list of T cell receptor beta chains from one sample in a study of blood T cell repertoires in COVID-19. The repertoire was sequenced with immunoSEQ multiplex PCR; TCRdb's copy has only in-frame clones and lacks some. Found here are about 240,000 clones, more than 75% of them singletons; the top ten hold 3%. The sequencing sample was made of peripheral blood. The receptors derive from a woman in her 30s who had recovered from COVID-19. The CDR3 runs from the conserved cysteine through the conserved F or W. The D gene is left open where the match is weak. Some rows have no size entry. The others give once, few or many, or a class for an expanded clone.

.,.,TRBV29-1,TRBJ2-5,CSVDQGGETQYF,TGCAGCGTTGATCAGGGTGGGGAGACCCAGTACTTC
.,.,TRBV7-6,TRBJ2-3,CASSLGQLTDTQYF,TGTGCCAGCAGCTTAGGACAGCTTACAGATACGCAGTATTTT
TRBD1,.,TRBV11-2,TRBJ1-1,CASSPGQGWAEAFF,TGTGCCAGCAGCCCAGGACAGGGGTGGGCTGAAGCTTTCTTT
.,.,TRBV6-5,TRBJ2-7,CASSPTTTYEQYF,TGTGCCAGCAGCCCAACTACTACCTACGAGCAGTACTTC
TRBD1,.,TRBV5-1,TRBJ1-1,CASSVSGTGGFEAFF,TGCGCCAGCAGCGTATCCGGGACAGGGGGGTTTGAAGCTTTCTTT
.,.,TRBV6-6,TRBJ1-2,CASRDRAYGYTF,TGTGCCAGTCGTGACAGAGCCTATGGCTACACCTTC
.,.,TRBV2,TRBJ1-2,CASTIGGGGGYGYTF,TGTGCCAGCACAATTGGGGGAGGGGGTGGCTATGGCTACACCTTC
.,.,TRBV7-2,TRBJ2-7,CASSLSRVVSNEQYF,TGTGCCAGCAGCTTATCGAGGGTGGTGAGTAACGAGCAGTACTTC
TRBD2,.,TRBV4-1,TRBJ2-5,CASSRPWPASGGAGETQYF,TGCGCCAGCAGCCGGCCATGGCCGGCTAGCGGGGGGGCTGGGGAGACCCAGTACTTC
.,.,TRBV7-3,TRBJ1-1,CASSLIPSTDTEAFF,TGTGCCAGCAGCTTAATTCCGTCCACAGACACTGAAGCTTTCTTT
.,.,TRBV7-9,TRBJ2-7,CASSLTMPGVYEQYF,TGTGCCAGCAGCTTAACGATGCCAGGGGTCTACGAGCAGTACTTC
.,.,TRBV6-6,TRBJ1-2,CASSARQEVYGYTF,TGTGCCAGCAGTGCCCGACAGGAGGTGTATGGCTACACCTTC
.,.,TRBV5-4,TRBJ2-7,CASSPDYGSSYEQYF,TGTGCCAGCAGCCCGGACTACGGAAGCTCCTACGAGCAGTACTTC
.,.,TRBV14,TRBJ1-5,CASSQDLEYGREYSNQPQHF,TGTGCCAGCAGCCAAGATTTGGAGTACGGCAGGGAATATAGCAATCAGCCCCAGCATTTT
TRBD1,.,TRBV5-1,TRBJ2-3,CASSLGQGRGGTDTQYF,TGCGCCAGCAGCTTGGGACAGGGACGGGGTGGCACAGATACGCAGTATTTT
.,.,TRBV19,TRBJ1-6,CASSIDNRVLFSPLHF,TGTGCCAGTAGTATAGATAACAGGGTATTGTTTTCACCCCTCCACTTT
TRBD2,.,TRBV18,TRBJ2-1,CASSPLIQGLAGGRNNEQFF,TGTGCCAGCTCACCACTAATTCAGGGACTAGCGGGGGGTCGAAACAATGAGCAGTTCTTC
TRBD1,.,TRBV6-4,TRBJ2-5,CASSKTGRETQYF,TGTGCCAGCAGTAAGACAGGGAGAGAGACCCAGTACTTC
.,few,TRBV15,TRBJ1-5,CATSRDPVNQPQHF,TGTGCCACCAGCAGAGATCCGGTAAATCAGCCCCAGCATTTT
TRBD2,.,TRBV5-1,TRBJ2-3,CASSLAPLLAGGARTDTQYF,TGCGCCAGCAGCTTGGCCCCCCTCTTAGCGGGGGGGGCCCGGACAGATACGCAGTATTTT